This entry describes one T cell receptor (beta chain). Its target is unknown. The sample comes from a study of beta chain features in type 1 diabetes. The overall study: Examination covered around 98 million sorted cells spanning all samples. Study-level points and caveats: Insertions were fewer and deletions more numerous at VDJ junctions in type 1 diabetes patients.

This CDR3 spans 14 amino acids. Trimming cost V 2 bases and J 0 bases, with 8 bases left between them. Germline V gene data show CDR1 as SGHRS and CDR2 as YFSETQ. Sequenced material consisted of expressed TCRB transcripts (all of the isolated RNA was reverse transcribed). Naive, central memory and regulatory T cell samples came to a mean of approximately 3.57 million reads. Measured with immunoSEQ multiplex PCR; TCRdb has only the in-frame clones, and not every one. Here the sample spans around 500,000 clones, 30% being singletons. Input material: naive CD4+ T cells from blood. This receptor was taken from a man younger than 35 in good health. V usage is TRBV5-1 and J usage is TRBJ1-1; D unclear. CDR3 protein: CASSFSSMNTEAFF. The CDR3 DNA reads as TGCGCCAGCAGCTTTAGTAGCATGAACACTGAAGCTTTCTTT.